This TCR beta chain was obtained from a study of metastatic and nonmetastatic thyroid tumors. Study overall: Malignant and benign thyroid patients had repertoires compared in peripheral blood and tumor or nodule tissue.

The sample holds many counts of this clone. Using MiXCR, TCRdb re-called clones from the PCR reads. Of 85,000 to 100,000 clones detected, approximately 12% appear once; the ten largest clones hold around 11%. The CDR3 is 13 amino acids. The germline gives CDR1 MNHNS, CDR2 SASEGT. Trimming cost V 5 bases and J 6 bases; bases outside gene matches: 7. There were no patients who had received any treatment before thyroid surgery. The chain is built from TRBV6-1 and TRBJ2-7; 7 bases fit TRBD2. This TCR derives from a female donor with papillary thyroid cancer or a benign thyroid nodule (not recorded which). Some clones in this sample may be carry-over from other donors' samples. Sequencing was done on a sample of blood. The CDR3 reads CASSTLGRAEQYF. The CDR3 region has the DNA TGTGCCAGCAGTACCCTTGGGAGGGCCGAGCAGTACTTC.